This TCR beta chain was retrieved from a study of identical twins. TCRdb independently ran MiXCR on the 5' RACE reads; one entry per CDR3 protein. Of over 500,000 distinct CDR3 sequences listed, about 20% are singletons. V was pared by 4 bases and J by 7 bases, with 19 bases between. In germline, CDR1 is MNHEY, CDR2 SVGEGT. There are 15 residues in the CDR3. No donor was unhealthy or non-Caucasian. The sample was also reused in another study, on T cells expressing NK-cell markers.

This chain links TRBV6-2 or TRBV6-3 with TRBJ2-5; D gene unclear. The specimen was CD4+ T cells sorted from blood. This sequence was found in a woman younger than 35 in good health. The CDR3: CASSSYGFSDGTQYF. The CDR3 DNA reads TGTGCCAGCAGTTCCTACGGCTTCTCGGATGGGACCCAGTACTTC.